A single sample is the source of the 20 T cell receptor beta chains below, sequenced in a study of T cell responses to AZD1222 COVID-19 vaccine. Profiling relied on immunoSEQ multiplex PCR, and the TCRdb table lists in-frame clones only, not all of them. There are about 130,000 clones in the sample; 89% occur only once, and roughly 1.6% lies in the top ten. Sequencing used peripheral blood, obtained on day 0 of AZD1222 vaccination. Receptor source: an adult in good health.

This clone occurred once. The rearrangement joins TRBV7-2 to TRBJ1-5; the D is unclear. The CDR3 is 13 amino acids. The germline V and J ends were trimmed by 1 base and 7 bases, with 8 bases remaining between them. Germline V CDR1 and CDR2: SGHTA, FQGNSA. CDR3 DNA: TGTGCCAGCAGCTTAGAAGTGTGGCAGCCCCAGCATTTT. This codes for CASSLEVWQPQHF.

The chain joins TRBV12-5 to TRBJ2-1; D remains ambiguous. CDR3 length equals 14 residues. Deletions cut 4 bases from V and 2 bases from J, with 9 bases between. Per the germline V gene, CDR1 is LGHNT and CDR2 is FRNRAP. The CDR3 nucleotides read TGTGCTAGTGGTTCTGGTTTGACCTACAATGAGCAGTTCTTC. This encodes CASGSGLTYNEQFF.

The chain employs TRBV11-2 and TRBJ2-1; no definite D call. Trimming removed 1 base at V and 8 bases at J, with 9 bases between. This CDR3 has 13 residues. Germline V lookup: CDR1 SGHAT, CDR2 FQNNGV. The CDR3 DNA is TGTGCCAGCAGCTTAGGAGCTAGTTATGAGCAGTTCTTC. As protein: CASSLGASYEQFF. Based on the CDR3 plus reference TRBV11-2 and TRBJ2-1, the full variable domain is EAGVAQSPRYKIIEKRQSVAFWCNPISGHATLYWYQQILGQGPKLLIQFQNNGVVDDSQLPKDRFSAERLKGVDSTLKIQPAKLEDSAVYLCASSLGASYEQFFGPGTRLTVL.

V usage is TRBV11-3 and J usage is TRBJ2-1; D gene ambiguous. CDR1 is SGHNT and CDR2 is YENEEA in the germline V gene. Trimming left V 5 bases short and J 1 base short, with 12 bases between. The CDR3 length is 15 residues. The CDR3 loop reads CASSPRRGSYNEQFF. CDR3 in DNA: TGTGCCAGCAGCCCACGGCGCGGATCCTACAATGAGCAGTTCTTC. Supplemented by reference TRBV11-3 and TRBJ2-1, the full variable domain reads EAGVVQSPRYKIIEKKQPVAFWCNPISGHNTLYWYLQNLGQGPELLIRYENEEAVDDSQLPKDRFSAERLKGVDSTLKIQPAELGDSAVYLCASSPRRGSYNEQFFGPGTRLTVL.

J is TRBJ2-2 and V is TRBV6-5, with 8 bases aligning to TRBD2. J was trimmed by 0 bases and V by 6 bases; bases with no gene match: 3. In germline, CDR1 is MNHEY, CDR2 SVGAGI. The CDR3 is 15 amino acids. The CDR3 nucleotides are TGTGCCAGCAGAGAGACTAGCGCGAACACCGGGGAGCTGTTTTTT. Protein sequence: CASRETSANTGELFF.

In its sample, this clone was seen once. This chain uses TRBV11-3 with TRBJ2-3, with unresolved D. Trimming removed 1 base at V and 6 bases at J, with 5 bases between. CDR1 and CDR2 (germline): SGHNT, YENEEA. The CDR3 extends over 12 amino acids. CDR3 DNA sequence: TGTGCCAGCAGCTTAGGATCCGATACGCAGTATTTT. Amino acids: CASSLGSDTQYF.

CDR3 nucleotide sequence: TGCAGCGTTGAAATGGTGAGCGGGAGCGGCTACGAGCAGTACTTC. Protein product: CSVEMVSGSGYEQYF. The chain is built from TRBV29-1 and TRBJ2-7; 8 bases map to TRBD2. With 2 bases clipped from V and 3 bases from J, the junction kept 9 bases outside the gene matches. The length of the CDR3 is 15 residues. Germline-derived CDR1 and CDR2 are SQVTM and ANQGSEA.

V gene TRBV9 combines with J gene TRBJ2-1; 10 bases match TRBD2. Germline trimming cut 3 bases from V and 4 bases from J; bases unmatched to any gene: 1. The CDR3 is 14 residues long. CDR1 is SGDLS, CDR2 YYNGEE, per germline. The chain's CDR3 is CASSGTSGYNEQFF. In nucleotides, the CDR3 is TGTGCCAGCAGCGGGACTAGCGGTTACAATGAGCAGTTCTTC.

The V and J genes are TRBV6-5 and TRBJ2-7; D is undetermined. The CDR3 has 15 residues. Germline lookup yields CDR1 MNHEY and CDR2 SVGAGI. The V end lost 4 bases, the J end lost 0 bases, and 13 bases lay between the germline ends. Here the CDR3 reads CASSLVGDGSYEQYF. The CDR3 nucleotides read TGTGCCAGCAGTTTGGTCGGAGACGGCTCCTACGAGCAGTACTTC.

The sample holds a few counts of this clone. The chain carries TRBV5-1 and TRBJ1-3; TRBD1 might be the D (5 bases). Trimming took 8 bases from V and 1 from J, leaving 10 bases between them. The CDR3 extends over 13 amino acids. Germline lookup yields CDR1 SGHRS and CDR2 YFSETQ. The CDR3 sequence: CASSGSSGNTIYF. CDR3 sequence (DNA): TGCGCCAGTTCAGGGTCGTCTGGAAACACCATATATTTT.

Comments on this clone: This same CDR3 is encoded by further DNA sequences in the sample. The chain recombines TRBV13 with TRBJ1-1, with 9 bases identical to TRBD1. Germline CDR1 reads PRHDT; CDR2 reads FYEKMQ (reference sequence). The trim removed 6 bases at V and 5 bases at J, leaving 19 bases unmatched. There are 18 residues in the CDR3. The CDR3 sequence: CASRATENRGRGGTEAFF. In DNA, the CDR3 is TGTGCCAGCAGGGCCACCGAAAACAGGGGGCGGGGTGGGACTGAAGCTTTCTTT.

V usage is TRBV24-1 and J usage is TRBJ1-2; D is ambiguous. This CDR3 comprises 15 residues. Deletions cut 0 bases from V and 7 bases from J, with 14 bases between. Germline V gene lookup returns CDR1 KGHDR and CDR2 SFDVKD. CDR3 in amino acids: CATSDLTGKWVGYTF. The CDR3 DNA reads TGTGCCACCAGTGATTTGACGGGTAAATGGGTTGGCTACACCTTC.

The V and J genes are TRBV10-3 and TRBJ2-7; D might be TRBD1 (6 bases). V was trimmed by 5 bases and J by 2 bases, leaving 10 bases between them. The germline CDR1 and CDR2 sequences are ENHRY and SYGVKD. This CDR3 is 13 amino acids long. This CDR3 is CAISPQGTYEQYF. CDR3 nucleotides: TGTGCCATCAGTCCACAGGGTACCTACGAGCAGTACTTC.

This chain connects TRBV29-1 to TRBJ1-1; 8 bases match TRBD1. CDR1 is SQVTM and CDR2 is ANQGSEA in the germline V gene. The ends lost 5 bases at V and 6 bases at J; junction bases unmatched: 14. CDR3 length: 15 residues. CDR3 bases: TGCAGCGTTAGGGTCCCCCCAGGGGGCGAATCTGAAGCTTTCTTT. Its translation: CSVRVPPGGESEAFF.

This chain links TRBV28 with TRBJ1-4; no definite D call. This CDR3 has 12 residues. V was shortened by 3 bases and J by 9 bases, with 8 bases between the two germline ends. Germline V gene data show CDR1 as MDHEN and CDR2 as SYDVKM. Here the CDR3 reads CASSFSLKKLFF. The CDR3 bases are TGTGCCAGCAGTTTCTCATTAAAAAAACTGTTTTTT.

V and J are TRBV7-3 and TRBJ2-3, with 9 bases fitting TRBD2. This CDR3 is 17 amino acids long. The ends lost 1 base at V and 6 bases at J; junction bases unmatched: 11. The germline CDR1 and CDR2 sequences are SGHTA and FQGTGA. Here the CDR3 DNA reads TGTGCCAGCAGCTTAAATAATCCAGCGGGAGGCGGCGATACGCAGTATTTT. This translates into CASSLNNPAGGGDTQYF.

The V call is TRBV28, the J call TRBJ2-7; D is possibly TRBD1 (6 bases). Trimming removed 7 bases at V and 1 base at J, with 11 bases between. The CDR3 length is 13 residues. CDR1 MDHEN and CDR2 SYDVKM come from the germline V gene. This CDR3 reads CASTGDWSYEQYF. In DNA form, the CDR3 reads TGTGCCAGCACAGGGGATTGGTCCTACGAGCAGTACTTC.

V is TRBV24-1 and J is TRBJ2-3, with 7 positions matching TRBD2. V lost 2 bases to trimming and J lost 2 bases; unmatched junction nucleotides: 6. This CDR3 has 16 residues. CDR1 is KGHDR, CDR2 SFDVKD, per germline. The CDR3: CATSDSQRDYTDTQYF. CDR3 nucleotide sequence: TGTGCCACCAGTGATTCCCAGCGGGACTACACAGATACGCAGTATTTT.

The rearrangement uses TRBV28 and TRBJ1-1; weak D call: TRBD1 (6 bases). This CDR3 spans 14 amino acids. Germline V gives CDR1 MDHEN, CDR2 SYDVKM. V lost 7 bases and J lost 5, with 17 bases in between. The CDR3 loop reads CASIHLGAGTEAFF. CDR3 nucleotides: TGTGCCAGCATTCATTTGGGGGCCGGAACTGAAGCTTTCTTT.

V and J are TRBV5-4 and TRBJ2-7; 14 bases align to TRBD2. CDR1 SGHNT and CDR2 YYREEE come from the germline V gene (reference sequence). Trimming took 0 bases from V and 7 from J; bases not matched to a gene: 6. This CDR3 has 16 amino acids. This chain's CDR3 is CASSLGLAGGPGEQYF. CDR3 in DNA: TGTGCCAGCAGCTTGGGACTAGCGGGAGGGCCCGGGGAGCAGTACTTC.